This TCR beta chain was sequenced during a study of glioma-infiltrating T cells after dendritic cell vaccination. The CDR3 spans 12 residues. Losses at the gene ends were 2 bases for V and 8 bases for J; bases not matched to a gene: 1. Germline CDR1 SGDLS, CDR2 YYNGEE. TCRdb's table, derived via immunoSEQ multiplex PCR, lists solely in-frame clones and lacks some. The sample has roughly 62,000 clones; about 80% are singletons. Time point described: after dendritic cell vaccination, including at tumor progression/relapse. This TCR was sampled from a human donor with glioblastoma. The material was blood, obtained after dendritic cell vaccination. The chain combines TRBV9 with TRBJ1-2; 9 bases are shared with TRBD1. This CDR3 reads CASSVTGGGYTF. Here the CDR3 DNA reads TGTGCCAGCAGCGTGACAGGGGGAGGCTACACCTTC.